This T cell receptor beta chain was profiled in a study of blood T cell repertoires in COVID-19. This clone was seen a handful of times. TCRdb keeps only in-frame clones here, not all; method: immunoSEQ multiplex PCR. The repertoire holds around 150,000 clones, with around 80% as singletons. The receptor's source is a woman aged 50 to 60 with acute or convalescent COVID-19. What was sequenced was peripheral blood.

The chain's CDR3 is CASRGTGGYEQYF. For the CDR3, the DNA is TGTGCCAGCAGGGGGACAGGGGGCTACGAGCAGTACTTC. V gene TRBV6-5 combines with J gene TRBJ2-7; 11 bases are shared with TRBD1. Germline V CDR1 and CDR2: MNHEY, SVGAGI. The V and J ends lost 6 bases and 3 bases, in that order; junction bases with no gene match: 1. The CDR3 totals 13 residues.